These 27 T cell receptor beta chains came from one sample sequenced in a study of shared clonotypes between healthy human individuals. Repertoires were generated with immunoSEQ multiplex PCR, while TCRdb's copy carries only in-frame clones and drops some. The sample yields about 2.4 million clones, approximately 93% seen once. The sequenced sample was naive CD4+ T cells from PBMCs. Described subset: CD45RA+ positively selected. The source of these receptors is a young man in good health. Some clones in this sample may be carry-over from other donors' samples.

The gene calls are TRBV4-1 and TRBJ1-4; 7 nucleotides agree with TRBD1. V was pared by 5 bases and J by 8 bases, with 8 bases of the junction left unmatched. Germline CDR1 is MGHRA and CDR2 is YSYEKL. This CDR3 has 14 amino acids. DNA for the CDR3: TGCGCCAGCAGCTATCCGGGACAGTCGGAAAAACTGTTTTTT. Its protein is CASSYPGQSEKLFF.

Points on this clone: The junction departs from germline at one end; a sequencing error may be responsible. The chain couples TRBV7-9 to TRBJ1-3, with D possibly being TRBD1 (6 bases). Germline V gene sequence: CDR1 SEHNR, CDR2 FQNEAQ (reference sequence). The CDR3 has 16 residues. Here the CDR3 DNA reads TGTGCCAGCAGCTCCATGTTACCGGTCACTTCGGCAAGGGGGGATTTT. Translated, it gives CASSSMLPVTSARGDF.

The chain links TRBV5-1 to TRBJ1-3, with a possible D match to TRBD1 (5 bases). V was cut by 4 bases and J by 0 bases, with 11 bases left in between. Germline CDR1 SGHRS, CDR2 YFSETQ. This CDR3 contains 15 residues. This CDR3 reads CASSGHSSSGNTIYF. The CDR3 DNA reads TGCGCCAGCAGCGGACACAGTAGCTCTGGAAACACCATATATTTT.

The genes are TRBV7-9 and TRBJ1-1, with D possibly matching TRBD1 (5 bases). V gave up 1 base and J gave up 4 bases, with 13 bases separating them. Per germline, CDR1 SEHNR and CDR2 FQNEAQ (reference sequence). The CDR3 runs 15 residues. This chain's CDR3 is CASSLGYPGPTEAFF. CDR3 bases: TGTGCCAGCAGCTTAGGATACCCGGGACCCACTGAAGCTTTCTTT.

The V call is TRBV4-1, the J call TRBJ2-1; perhaps TRBD2 as D (5 bases). CDR1 MGHRA and CDR2 YSYEKL come from the germline V gene. The V gene lost 1 base and the J gene lost 4 bases, with 17 bases spanning the gap. There are 17 residues in the CDR3. The CDR3 DNA sequence: TGCGCCAGCAGCCAAGGAAACCTAGCAAAGAGGTACAATGAGCAGTTCTTC. It yields the protein CASSQGNLAKRYNEQFF.

This chain connects TRBV6-5 to TRBJ2-7, with TRBD2 identical over 11 bases. Germline V gives CDR1 MNHEY, CDR2 SVGAGI. The CDR3 runs to 16 residues. V shed 0 bases and J 6 bases; nucleotides not matched to a gene: 7. The CDR3 nucleotides read TGTGCCAGCAGTTACTCGAGTCCTGGACTAGCGGGCGAGCAGTACTTC. This translates into CASSYSSPGLAGEQYF.

This chain links TRBV28 with TRBJ2-7, with 7 bases aligning to TRBD1. V gave up 4 bases and J gave up 3 bases; unmatched junction bases: 6. This CDR3 is built from 14 residues. Germline CDR1 reads MDHEN; CDR2 reads SYDVKM. CDR3 sequence reads: CASSSPDRNYEQYF. CDR3 nucleotide sequence: TGTGCCAGCAGTTCCCCGGACAGGAACTACGAGCAGTACTTC. The entire variable domain, with the rest obtained from reference TRBV28 and TRBJ2-7, is as follows: DVKVTQSSRYLVKRTGEKVFLECVQDMDHENMFWYRQDPGLGLRLIYFSYDVKMKEKGDIPEGYSVSREKKERFSLILESASTNQTSMYLCASSSPDRNYEQYFGPGTRLTVT.

As regards this clone: This specimen includes other DNA sequences encoding the same CDR3. This chain connects TRBV5-1 to TRBJ1-5; D possibly corresponds to TRBD1 (6 bases). V was pared by 0 bases and J by 7 bases, with 11 bases between. The CDR3 totals 14 residues. From germline, CDR1 is SGHRS and CDR2 YFSETQ. DNA of the CDR3: TGCGCCAGCAGCTTGGAAGGGGGGCGACAGCCCCAGCATTTT. It translates to CASSLEGGRQPQHF.

The chain has TRBV30 and TRBJ2-5, with TRBD1 matching over 8 bases. The assigned J gene may be wrong: the sequence end matches TRBJ2-7 better. Germline CDR1 GTSNPN, CDR2 SVGIG (reference sequence). CDR3 size: 14 residues. The CDR3 coding sequence is TGTGCCTGGAGTGTACAGGGGGGAACCTACGAGCAGTACTTC. It encodes CAWSVQGGTYEQYF.

This sequence joins TRBV7-3 and TRBJ2-1; D ambiguous. CDR1 is SGHTA and CDR2 is FQGTGA in the germline V gene. This CDR3 contains 14 residues. V was trimmed by 0 bases and J by 5 bases, leaving 8 bases between them. The DNA of the CDR3 is TGTGCCAGCAGCTTAACGGGTTGGGACAATGAGCAGTTCTTC. Translation gives CASSLTGWDNEQFF.

The chain combines TRBV5-1 with TRBJ1-2; the D is unclear. The V end lost 1 base, the J end lost 5 bases, and 9 bases lay between the germline ends. Germline-derived CDR1 and CDR2 are SGHRS and YFSETQ. The CDR3 has 13 residues. CDR3 in DNA: TGCGCCAGCAGCTTGATACCGGGGTATGGCTACACCTTC. It yields the protein CASSLIPGYGYTF.

In its sample, this clone was seen a few times. The rearrangement joins TRBV4-1 to TRBJ1-3; D is possibly TRBD1 (5 bases). The V and J ends lost 1 base and 3 bases respectively, with 10 bases between them. This CDR3 region has 15 residues. Germline lookup yields CDR1 MGHRA and CDR2 YSYEKL. This CDR3 is CASSQVAGLGNTIYF. CDR3 sequence (DNA): TGCGCCAGCAGCCAAGTCGCGGGGCTTGGAAACACCATATATTTT.

The chain combines TRBV28 with TRBJ2-7; 13 bases align to TRBD2. The CDR3 length is 18 residues. Germline values: CDR1 MDHEN, CDR2 SYDVKM. V gave up 2 bases and J gave up 6 bases; unmatched junction bases: 13. The CDR3 reads CASSLPFSSGLAGVEQYF. In nucleotides, the CDR3 is TGTGCCAGCAGTTTACCTTTTTCTTCTGGACTAGCGGGAGTCGAGCAGTACTTC.

This sequence joins TRBV14 and TRBJ1-4; the D gene is possibly TRBD1 (5 bases). There are 12 residues in the CDR3. V lost 2 bases and J 11 bases, leaving 9 bases between the germline ends. Germline V gene sequence: CDR1 SGHDN, CDR2 FVKESK. The CDR3 spells CASSQPGLKLFF. CDR3 in DNA: TGTGCCAGCAGCCAACCGGGACTTAAACTGTTTTTT.

The chain carries TRBV5-1 and TRBJ1-1; a weak D match, TRBD1 (6 bases). The CDR3 totals 14 residues. The germline V and J ends were trimmed by 4 bases and 4 bases, with 14 bases remaining between them. CDR1 SGHRS and CDR2 YFSETQ come from the germline V gene. The CDR3 nucleotides are TGCGCCAGCAGCCCCGAGGGCAGGGGCACTGAAGCTTTCTTT. Translated: CASSPEGRGTEAFF.

The CDR3 DNA sequence: TGTGCCATCAGTGAGAGGGACCTTTGGGGCTACACCTTC. Amino acids: CAISERDLWGYTF. The chain joins TRBV10-3 to TRBJ1-2, with a tentative D call TRBD1 (5 bases). The CDR3 is 13 residues long. The V end lost 2 bases, the J end lost 8 bases, and 12 bases lay between the germline ends. Germline CDR1 and CDR2: ENHRY and SYGVKD.

The chain carries TRBV15 and TRBJ2-1; the match to TRBD2 covers 7 bases. Trimming removed 0 bases from V and 5 bases from J; junction bases left unmatched: 7. The CDR3 has 16 amino acids. CDR1 LNHNV and CDR2 YYDKDF come from the germline V gene (reference sequence). CDR3 DNA sequence: TGTGCCACCAGCAGAGATGGGTGGGGAGGGGACAATGAGCAGTTCTTC. It codes for CATSRDGWGGDNEQFF.

The rearrangement links TRBV7-8 to TRBJ2-3; TRBD1 aligns across 8 bases. Germline V gene sequence: CDR1 SGHVS, CDR2 FQNEAQ. J was trimmed by 8 bases and V by 5 bases; bases with no gene match: 12. The CDR3 sequence is 15 residues long. Here the CDR3 DNA reads TGTGCCAGCAGCCAACGGACAGGGAAGGTCGGTACGCAGTATTTT. Translation gives CASSQRTGKVGTQYF.

V and J are TRBV6-5 and TRBJ1-2; 7 nucleotides line up with TRBD1. CDR3 length equals 14 residues. The germline V gene encodes CDR1 MNHEY and CDR2 SVGAGI. Germline trimming cut 4 bases from V and 3 bases from J; bases unmatched to any gene: 5. CDR3 sequence reads: CASSLNRGHYGYTF. The CDR3 region has the DNA TGTGCCAGCAGTTTGAACAGGGGACACTATGGCTACACCTTC.

The rearrangement links TRBV2 to TRBJ1-2; 8 nucleotides align to TRBD1. With 6 bases clipped from V and 2 bases from J, the junction kept 8 bases outside the gene matches. The CDR3 runs 15 residues. Germline loops: CDR1 SNHLY, CDR2 FYNNEI. The CDR3 DNA reads TGTGCCAGCAGAACGGGGACAGGACCGAACTATGGCTACACCTTC. Encoded protein: CASRTGTGPNYGYTF.

The rearrangement uses TRBV12-5 and TRBJ1-1; the match to TRBD1 covers 12 bases. Germline V lookup: CDR1 LGHNT, CDR2 FRNRAP. The CDR3 covers 17 residues. The V and J ends lost 6 bases and 4 bases, in that order; junction bases with no gene match: 12. CDR3 in DNA: TGTGCTAGTGGAAGTCCCGGGACAGGGGGCTGGGGCACTGAAGCTTTCTTT. Translated, it gives CASGSPGTGGWGTEAFF.

The chain employs TRBV2 and TRBJ1-2; TRBD1 matches at 10 bases. Germline-derived CDR1 and CDR2 are SNHLY and FYNNEI. V shed 5 bases, J shed 0 bases, and the junction held 9 bases outside the gene matches. This CDR3 spans 17 amino acids. CDR3 residues: CASSPTGGPKANYGYTF. The CDR3 DNA reads TGTGCCAGCAGTCCGACAGGGGGCCCAAAAGCTAACTATGGCTACACCTTC.

The V call is TRBV4-1, the J call TRBJ1-2, with a tentative D call TRBD1 (6 bases). Germline V gene data show CDR1 as MGHRA and CDR2 as YSYEKL. The CDR3 consists of 16 residues. V dropped 0 bases and J dropped 4 bases, with 15 bases sitting between them. Here the CDR3 reads CASSQDGGAHTYGYTF. CDR3 coding DNA: TGCGCCAGCAGCCAAGATGGGGGGGCGCATACCTATGGCTACACCTTC.

The chain combines TRBV2 with TRBJ2-1; maybe TRBD1 (5 bases). Germline values: CDR1 SNHLY, CDR2 FYNNEI. V lost 7 bases and J 8 bases, leaving 12 bases between the germline ends. The CDR3 is 12 residues long. CDR3: CASKLLGDEQFF. DNA for the CDR3: TGTGCCAGCAAACTCCTAGGGGATGAGCAGTTCTTC.

The chain uses TRBV7-2 and TRBJ1-5; the D gene is possibly TRBD1 (6 bases). CDR3 length: 17 residues. Germline V lookup: CDR1 SGHTA, CDR2 FQGNSA. Deletions cut 1 base from V and 9 bases from J, with 22 bases between. Written as DNA, the CDR3 is TGTGCCAGCAGCTTAGAAGGGACAACACTGCTCGGTCGGCCCCAGCATTTT. As protein: CASSLEGTTLLGRPQHF.

V gene TRBV2 combines with J gene TRBJ2-7; D ambiguous. Germline CDR1 reads SNHLY; CDR2 reads FYNNEI. This CDR3 is 12 amino acids long. V lost 7 bases to trimming and J lost 0 bases, with 7 bases between them. The CDR3 DNA reads TGTGCCAGCATCCCGAGCTCCTACGAGCAGTACTTC. Protein sequence: CASIPSSYEQYF. The whole variable domain, remainder taken from reference TRBV2 and TRBJ2-7, is EPEVTQTPSHQVTQMGQEVILRCVPISNHLYFYWYRQILGQKVEFLVSFYNNEISEKSEIFDDQFSVERPDGSNFTLKIRSTKLEDSAMYFCASIPSSYEQYFGPGTRLTVT.

The genes are TRBV11-2 and TRBJ2-7; 7 positions agree with TRBD2. V lost 1 base and J lost 4; bases outside the gene matches: 13. The CDR3 extends over 17 amino acids. Per the germline V gene, CDR1 is SGHAT and CDR2 is FQNNGV. This CDR3 reads CASSLVGGSGGGYEQYF. The DNA for the CDR3 is TGTGCCAGCAGCTTAGTTGGAGGATCGGGAGGAGGATACGAGCAGTACTTC.